This record looks at one T cell receptor (beta chain) sequence and its context. Its target is unknown. This sample's treatment: approximately 9-day PBMC culture with coronavirus spike peptide pools or control peptides (ViraFEST assay). This sample was taken from a study of vaccination and CD4 T cells after COVID-19. Study summary: Either a CEFX pool, an HIV-1 Nef pool, or no peptide was added to control cultures.

With the Oncomine TCR Beta short-read assay, DNA from cultured CD4+ T cells was sequenced. TCRdb itself ran the PCR reads through MiXCR, one entry per CDR3 protein. The sample contains around 9,100 distinct CDR3 sequences, around two thirds of which appear only once. V shed 1 base and J shed 5 bases, with 15 bases lying between them. This CDR3 spans 15 amino acids. Germline V CDR1 and CDR2: SGHRS, YFSETQ. The specimen sequenced was CD4+ T cells from blood, cultured in vitro. This receptor was obtained from a human donor who had recovered from COVID-19. The rearrangement joins TRBV5-1 to TRBJ1-1, with D possibly TRBD1 on 5 matching bases. Here the CDR3 DNA reads TGCGCCAGCAGCTTGTCCGGGGGGGGAAGTACTGAAGCTTTCTTT. This translates into CASSLSGGGSTEAFF.